Shown below are 18 T cell receptor beta chains from a single sample sequenced in a study of T cell responses to AZD1222 COVID-19 vaccine. Clones were read by immunoSEQ multiplex PCR, and TCRdb kept only the in-frame ones, dropping some. The sample shows about 100,000 clones, approximately 87% of them seen only once. The input for sequencing was peripheral blood, taken 28 days after the second AZD1222 dose. The receptors were sampled from an adult who received the AZD1222 COVID-19 vaccine.

The chain recombines TRBV28 with TRBJ1-1, with D maybe TRBD1 (5 bases). V lost 8 bases, J lost 5 bases, and 12 bases lay in between. Germline loops: CDR1 MDHEN, CDR2 SYDVKM. The length of the CDR3 is 12 residues. In nucleotides, the CDR3 is TGTGCCAGCTTAGGGAAGGGGACTGAAGCTTTCTTT. It codes for CASLGKGTEAFF.

V is TRBV5-6 and J is TRBJ2-7; no clear D gene. The CDR3 runs 12 residues. V dropped 4 bases and J dropped 2 bases, with 7 bases sitting between them. CDR1 SGHDT and CDR2 YYEEEE come from the germline V gene. CDR3 amino acids: CASSVLTYEQYF. CDR3 nucleotides: TGTGCCAGCAGCGTTCTGACCTACGAGCAGTACTTC.

The chain recombines TRBV7-3 with TRBJ2-1, with D possibly matching TRBD2 (5 bases). The CDR3 sequence is 13 residues long. The V end lost 5 bases, the J end lost 5 bases, and 10 bases lay between the germline ends. Germline V gene lookup returns CDR1 SGHTA and CDR2 FQGTGA. The CDR3 spells CASSDGLNNEQFF. CDR3 DNA: TGTGCCAGCAGCGACGGACTTAACAATGAGCAGTTCTTC. The complete variable domain, with remaining parts taken from reference TRBV7-3 and TRBJ2-1, reads GAGVSQTPSNKVTEKGKYVELRCDPISGHTALYWYRQSLGQGPEFLIYFQGTGAADDSGLPNDRFFAVRPEGSVSTLKIQRTERGDSAVYLCASSDGLNNEQFFGPGTRLTVL.

The chain recombines TRBV5-1 with TRBJ2-7; possibly TRBD1 for D (6 bases). CDR1 SGHRS and CDR2 YFSETQ come from the germline V gene. The CDR3 has 14 amino acids. The germline V and J ends were trimmed by 0 bases and 2 bases, with 9 bases remaining between them. CDR3 DNA: TGCGCCAGCAGCTTGGACAGGGAAGCCTACGAGCAGTACTTC. Its protein is CASSLDREAYEQYF.

CDR3 residues: CASSQVATDSYEQYF. The CDR3 DNA reads as TGTGCCAGCAGCCAAGTAGCGACAGACTCCTACGAGCAGTACTTC. The V gene is TRBV3-1 (or the pseudogene TRBV3-2), the J gene TRBJ2-7; D tentatively fits TRBD1 or TRBD2 (5 bases each). CDR3 length: 15 residues. From germline, CDR1 is LGHDT and CDR2 YNNKEL (reference sequence). V shed 1 base and J shed 0 bases, with 10 bases lying between them.

The chain is built from TRBV4-3 and TRBJ2-2; a weak D match, TRBD1 (5 bases). The ends were cut back, 1 base at V and 7 bases at J, with 19 bases in the middle. The length of the CDR3 is 17 residues. Germline assignment: CDR1 LGHNA and CDR2 YSLEER. The CDR3 here is CASSQASGAEVYGELFF. In DNA form, the CDR3 reads TGCGCCAGCAGCCAAGCCAGTGGGGCGGAAGTTTACGGGGAGCTGTTTTTT.

The J gene is TRBJ2-1, the V gene TRBV19, with 9 bases that match TRBD2. CDR1 LNHDA and CDR2 SQIVND come from the germline V gene (reference sequence). The V gene end was trimmed by 10 bases and the J gene end by 6 bases; junction bases not matched to a gene: 7. This CDR3 has 13 residues. The CDR3 region is CATARLAANEQFF. The CDR3 DNA reads as TGTGCCACGGCGCGACTAGCGGCCAATGAGCAGTTCTTC.

V and J are TRBV5-4 and TRBJ2-7; D is unclear. Looked up from germline, CDR1 is SGHNT and CDR2 is YYREEE (reference sequence). The length of the CDR3 is 12 residues. Trimming removed 3 bases from V and 0 bases from J, with 4 bases in between. The CDR3 reads CASSSTSYEQYF. In DNA, the CDR3 is TGTGCCAGCAGCTCGACCTCCTACGAGCAGTACTTC.

The V gene is TRBV5-4, the J gene TRBJ2-1; D is unclear. The CDR3 is 11 amino acids. With 0 bases removed from V and 5 bases from J, the gap between germline ends came to 0 bases. CDR1 is SGHNT, CDR2 YYREEE, per germline (reference sequence). The CDR3 sequence is CASSLDNEQFF. DNA for the CDR3: TGTGCCAGCAGCTTGGACAATGAGCAGTTCTTC. Full variable domain (outside the CDR3, taken from reference TRBV5-4 and TRBJ2-1): ETGVTQSPTHLIKTRGQQVTLRCSSQSGHNTVSWYQQALGQGPQFIFQYYREEENGRGNFPPRFSGLQFPNYSSELNVNALELDDSALYLCASSLDNEQFFGPGTRLTVL.

This chain joins TRBV28 and TRBJ1-3, with TRBD1 as a possible D gene (5 bases). This CDR3 contains 16 residues. Germline CDR1 MDHEN, CDR2 SYDVKM. V lost 5 bases to trimming and J lost 1 base, with 15 bases between them. DNA for the CDR3: TGTGCCAGCAGTCTCCCGGGGGGGTATTCTGGAAACACCATATATTTT. Amino acids: CASSLPGGYSGNTIYF. The full variable domain, rest sourced from reference TRBV28 and TRBJ1-3, is DVKVTQSSRYLVKRTGEKVFLECVQDMDHENMFWYRQDPGLGLRLIYFSYDVKMKEKGDIPEGYSVSREKKERFSLILESASTNQTSMYLCASSLPGGYSGNTIYFGEGSWLTVV.

V gene TRBV18 combines with J gene TRBJ1-4; 7 bases are a match to TRBD1. The germline CDR1 and CDR2 sequences are KGHSH and LQKENI. Trimming at V came to 2 bases and at J to 8 bases, leaving 5 bases not matched to a gene. The CDR3 covers 14 residues. The CDR3 loop reads CASSPRGQREKLFF. Written as DNA, the CDR3 is TGTGCCAGCTCACCAAGGGGGCAACGGGAAAAACTGTTTTTT.

CDR3 DNA: TGTGCCAGCAGCTCCCCGGCCAGGGACTCCTACGAGCAGTACTTC. Residues: CASSSPARDSYEQYF. The chain recombines TRBV5-4 with TRBJ2-7; D is perhaps TRBD1 (5 bases). The CDR3 is made up of 15 amino acids. V was shortened by 3 bases and J by 0 bases, with 13 bases between the two germline ends. Per the germline V gene, CDR1 is SGHNT and CDR2 is YYREEE (reference sequence).

CDR3 region: CASSLYAGSAASNYGYTF. The CDR3 nucleotides read TGTGCCAGCAGTTTGTATGCCGGTTCGGCAGCAAGTAACTATGGCTACACCTTC. The chain recombines TRBV27 with TRBJ1-2; D not certain. The V and J ends lost 3 bases and 1 base respectively, with 21 bases between them. Germline V gene lookup returns CDR1 MNHEY and CDR2 SMNVEV (reference sequence). The length of the CDR3 is 18 residues.

The chain employs TRBV9 and TRBJ1-6; TRBD1 matches at 8 bases. Per germline, CDR1 SGDLS and CDR2 YYNGEE. Losses at the gene ends were 4 bases for V and 5 bases for J; bases not matched to a gene: 14. The CDR3 is 18 amino acids. CDR3 sequence: CASSLSSGTGGHNSPLHF. The DNA of the CDR3 is TGTGCCAGCAGCCTATCATCAGGGACAGGCGGCCATAATTCACCCCTCCACTTT. The full variable domain, in which reference TRBV9 and TRBJ1-6 provide the parts outside the CDR3, is DSGVTQTPKHLITATGQRVTLRCSPRSGDLSVYWYQQSLDQGLQFLIQYYNGEERAKGNILERFSAQQFPDLHSELNLSSLELGDSALYFCASSLSSGTGGHNSPLHFGNGTRLTVT.

The chain links TRBV30 to TRBJ1-3; 8 bases line up with TRBD1. This CDR3 is 16 amino acids long. CDR1 is GTSNPN and CDR2 is SVGIG in the germline V gene (reference sequence). Trimming removed 2 bases from V and 0 bases from J; junction bases left unmatched: 6. This CDR3 is CAWSWTGTYSGNTIYF. The CDR3 nucleotides are TGTGCCTGGAGTTGGACAGGGACTTACTCTGGAAACACCATATATTTT.

The count of this clone is one. This chain joins TRBV21-1 and TRBJ2-5; the D call TRBD1 from the table was never checked on the DNA. TRBV21-1 is termed a pseudogene. The CDR3 covers 13 residues. CDR3 sequence reads: CASSKGAEETQYF. CDR3 DNA: TGTGCCAGCAGCAAAGGGGCAGAAGAGACCCAGTACTTC.

This chain uses TRBV30 with TRBJ1-5; 7 bases align to TRBD1. Germline loops: CDR1 GTSNPN, CDR2 SVGIG (reference sequence). The CDR3 consists of 16 residues. The V gene end was trimmed by 2 bases and the J gene end by 5 bases; junction bases not matched to a gene: 12. CDR3 amino acids: CAWSSGTVLRDQPQHF. Here the CDR3 DNA reads TGTGCCTGGAGTTCCGGGACAGTCCTTCGGGATCAGCCCCAGCATTTT.

The chain has TRBV28 and TRBJ1-2; D might be TRBD1 (5 bases). This CDR3 is 16 amino acids long. With 6 bases removed from V and 2 bases from J, the gap between germline ends came to 19 bases. The germline gives CDR1 MDHEN, CDR2 SYDVKM. Here the CDR3 DNA reads TGTGCCAGCAGATCATATTCGGGACTGACGAACTATGGCTACACCTTC. It yields the protein CASRSYSGLTNYGYTF.